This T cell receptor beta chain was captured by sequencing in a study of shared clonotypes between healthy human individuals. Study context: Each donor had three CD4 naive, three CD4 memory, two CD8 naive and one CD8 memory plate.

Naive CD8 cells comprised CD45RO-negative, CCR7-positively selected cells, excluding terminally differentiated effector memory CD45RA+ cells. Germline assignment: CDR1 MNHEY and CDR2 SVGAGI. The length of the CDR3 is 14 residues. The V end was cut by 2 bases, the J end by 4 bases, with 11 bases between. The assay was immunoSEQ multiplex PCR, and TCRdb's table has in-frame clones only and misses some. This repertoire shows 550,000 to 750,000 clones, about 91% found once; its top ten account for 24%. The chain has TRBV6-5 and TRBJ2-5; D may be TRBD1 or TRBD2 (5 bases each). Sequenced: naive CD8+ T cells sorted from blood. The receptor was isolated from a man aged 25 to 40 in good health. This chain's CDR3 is CASSYTGPTETQYF. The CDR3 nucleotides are TGTGCCAGCAGTTACACGGGGCCGACAGAGACCCAGTACTTC.